This TCR beta chain comes out of a study of control samples from healthy donors and cancer patients. Trimming took 3 bases from V and 4 from J; bases not matched to a gene: 1. The CDR3 sequence is 13 residues long. Generated by immunoSEQ multiplex PCR, the TCRdb table keeps only in-frame clones and is missing some. The sample lists 130,000 or so clones, roughly nine tenths occurring once. Sequencing was done on a sample of blood. The genes are TRBV12-3 or TRBV12-4 and TRBJ1-1, with 8 bases lining up with TRBD1. The TCR originated in a man between 18 and 35 years old in good health. Here the CDR3 DNA reads TGTGCCAGCAGTTTGGGGACAGGCACTGAAGCTTTCTTT. Translation gives CASSLGTGTEAFF.